Listed here are 23 T cell receptor beta chains from one sample, sequenced in a study of cytotoxic CD8 clonotypes in ibrutinib-treated CLL. Libraries were prepared by immunoSEQ multiplex PCR; TCRdb keeps only in-frame clonotypes and omits some of them. Here the sample spans about 72,000 clones, 68% being singletons. The material sequenced was PBMCs, taken after 12 months of ibrutinib treatment. Receptors were obtained from a human donor with chronic lymphocytic leukemia.

The chain recombines TRBV7-9 with TRBJ1-6; no clear D gene. In germline, CDR1 is SEHNR, CDR2 FQNEAQ (reference sequence). The V end lost 5 bases, the J end lost 0 bases, and 17 bases lay between the germline ends. The CDR3 sequence is 18 residues long. As DNA, the CDR3 is TGTGCCAGCAGCCGTACTAACCCAGGAAGCTCCTATAATTCACCCCTCCACTTT. Translation: CASSRTNPGSSYNSPLHF.

The rearrangement uses TRBV6-4 and TRBJ2-3; D might be TRBD2 (6 bases). Per the germline V gene, CDR1 is MRHNA and CDR2 is SNTAGT. CDR3 size: 14 residues. Trimming removed 5 bases at V and 2 bases at J, with 11 bases between. The CDR3 DNA is TGTGCCAGCAGTCCGGGACTTCACACAGATACGCAGTATTTT. Residues: CASSPGLHTDTQYF.

This clone was detected a few times. The V gene is TRBV2, the J gene TRBJ2-5; D gene uncertain. The germline V gene has CDR1 SNHLY and CDR2 FYNNEI. CDR3 length equals 13 residues. V lost 0 bases and J lost 4, with 6 bases in between. The CDR3 spells CASSEAPLETQYF. The CDR3 DNA follows: TGTGCCAGCAGTGAAGCTCCCCTAGAGACCCAGTACTTC.

This clone showed up just a few times. This sequence joins TRBV5-5 and TRBJ2-5; D is uncertain. Trimming removed 5 bases at V and 6 bases at J, with 5 bases between. The CDR3 consists of 10 residues. Germline V CDR1 and CDR2: SGHKS, YYEKEE (reference sequence). As DNA, the CDR3 is TGTGCCAGCAGGGGTAAGACCCAGTACTTC. It codes for CASRGKTQYF.

The rearrangement joins TRBV28 to TRBJ1-2, with D perhaps TRBD1 (5 bases). Germline V gene lookup returns CDR1 MDHEN and CDR2 SYDVKM. The CDR3 has 12 amino acids. V dropped 4 bases and J dropped 3 bases, with 6 bases sitting between them. CDR3: CASSSTDYGYTF. As DNA, the CDR3 is TGTGCCAGCAGTTCGACAGACTATGGCTACACCTTC.

This chain uses TRBV5-1 with TRBJ2-1; no clear D. Germline CDR1 SGHRS, CDR2 YFSETQ. The CDR3 length is 14 residues. With 4 bases removed from V and 4 bases from J, the gap between germline ends came to 12 bases. CDR3 DNA: TGCGCCAGCAGCCCGACGGGCACATACAATGAGCAGTTCTTC. Amino acids: CASSPTGTYNEQFF.

In its sample, this clone was seen a few times. This chain connects TRBV2 to TRBJ1-2; 8 bases map to TRBD1. Per the germline V gene, CDR1 is SNHLY and CDR2 is FYNNEI. The V segment lost 0 bases and the J segment 7 bases; nucleotides outside the gene matches: 7. This CDR3 has 15 amino acids. CDR3 amino acids: CASSEAGTGGSGYTF. Written as DNA, the CDR3 is TGTGCCAGCAGTGAAGCCGGGACAGGAGGGAGTGGCTACACCTTC.

The chain employs TRBV7-2 and TRBJ1-2, with D perhaps TRBD1 (6 bases). The CDR3 is 13 amino acids. Trimming removed 0 bases from V and 13 bases from J, with 15 bases in between. CDR1 SGHTA and CDR2 FQGNSA come from the germline V gene. CDR3 residues: CASSLAGQRRGTF. The CDR3 nucleotides read TGTGCCAGCAGCTTAGCGGGACAACGGAGAGGCACCTTC.

This chain connects TRBV14 to TRBJ2-1; tentatively, D is TRBD1 (6 bases). The CDR3 has 17 amino acids. V lost 4 bases and J lost 1, with 17 bases in between. Germline values: CDR1 SGHDN, CDR2 FVKESK. The CDR3 sequence: CASSPLLGQGSYNEQFF. DNA for the CDR3: TGTGCCAGCAGCCCACTTCTGGGGCAGGGGTCCTACAATGAGCAGTTCTTC.

The CDR3 bases are TGTGCCAGCAGCGGAGGACTAGCGGGGTCCTCAAAAAACATTCAGTACTTC. Its protein is CASSGGLAGSSKNIQYF. The rearrangement uses TRBV14 and TRBJ2-4; 12 bases match TRBD2. From germline, CDR1 is SGHDN and CDR2 FVKESK. CDR3 length: 17 residues. Trimming at V came to 5 bases and at J to 4 bases, leaving 9 bases not matched to a gene.

The CDR3 DNA reads as TGTGCCAGCAGTGACCGAAACTATGGCTACACCTTC. Its protein product is CASSDRNYGYTF. This chain joins TRBV2 and TRBJ1-2; D is ambiguous. Germline V CDR1 and CDR2: SNHLY, FYNNEI. V dropped 3 bases and J dropped 2 bases, with 4 bases sitting between them. The CDR3 runs to 12 residues. The full variable domain, rest sourced from reference TRBV2 and TRBJ1-2, is EPEVTQTPSHQVTQMGQEVILRCVPISNHLYFYWYRQILGQKVEFLVSFYNNEISEKSEIFDDQFSVERPDGSNFTLKIRSTKLEDSAMYFCASSDRNYGYTFGSGTRLTVV.

This clone was observed a few times. The rearrangement joins TRBV28 to TRBJ1-1; D gene unclear. The CDR3 loop spans 15 amino acids. V was clipped by 2 bases and J by 1 base, with 11 bases between them. Germline V gives CDR1 MDHEN, CDR2 SYDVKM. CDR3 sequence reads: CASSLIGQANTEAFF. The CDR3, as DNA: TGTGCCAGCAGTTTAATCGGGCAGGCGAACACTGAAGCTTTCTTT.

The chain couples TRBV30 to TRBJ2-5, with TRBD1 matching 7 bases. Trimming cost V 5 bases and J 1 base; bases outside gene matches: 10. Germline V gene data show CDR1 as GTSNPN and CDR2 as SVGIG (reference sequence). The CDR3 extends over 15 amino acids. The CDR3 protein is CAWGSDRVGQETQYF. Written as DNA, the CDR3 is TGTGCCTGGGGAAGTGACAGGGTGGGCCAAGAGACCCAGTACTTC.

The chain uses TRBV9 and TRBJ2-2; 8 bases fit TRBD1. J gave up 7 bases and V 0 bases, and 11 bases lay outside the gene matches. CDR1 SGDLS and CDR2 YYNGEE come from the germline V gene. The CDR3 runs 17 residues. DNA of the CDR3: TGTGCCAGCAGCGTAGTTCAGGGGGCCGCATTTGGCGGGGAGCTGTTTTTT. It translates to CASSVVQGAAFGGELFF.

The rearrangement uses TRBV7-2 and TRBJ1-6; possible D gene TRBD1, 6 bases. Germline-derived CDR1 and CDR2 are SGHTA and FQGNSA. This CDR3 is built from 16 residues. Trimming took off 5 bases at V and 3 bases at J, with 14 bases between the two ends. The CDR3 is CASSPSTGNYNSPLHF. DNA for the CDR3: TGTGCCAGCAGCCCAAGTACAGGGAACTATAATTCACCCCTCCACTTT. Using reference TRBV7-2 and TRBJ1-6 for the parts outside the CDR3, the full variable domain is GAGVSQSPSNKVTEKGKDVELRCDPISGHTALYWYRQSLGQGLEFLIYFQGNSAPDKSGLPSDRFSAERTGGSVSTLTIQRTQQEDSAVYLCASSPSTGNYNSPLHFGNGTRLTVT.

The CDR3 DNA sequence: TGTGCCAGTAGCTCCGGGGGCTCTGGAAACACCATATATTTT. Translating it yields CASSSGGSGNTIYF. The chain recombines TRBV19 with TRBJ1-3, with D perhaps TRBD1 (5 bases). V dropped 6 bases and J dropped 0 bases, with 9 bases sitting between them. The CDR3 sequence is 14 residues long. Germline-derived CDR1 and CDR2 are LNHDA and SQIVND (reference sequence).

This chain links TRBV11-2 with TRBJ2-3, with D uncertain. The V and J ends lost 0 bases and 2 bases respectively, with 6 bases between them. CDR3 size: 14 residues. Per germline, CDR1 SGHAT and CDR2 FQNNGV. The CDR3 region has the DNA TGTGCCAGCAGCTTAGACAGATCCACAGATACGCAGTATTTT. It translates to CASSLDRSTDTQYF.

This clone was seen just once. The chain combines TRBV25-1 with TRBJ1-2, with 8 bases matching TRBD1. The CDR3 length is 15 residues. Losses at the gene ends were 3 bases for V and 5 bases for J; bases not matched to a gene: 8. The germline CDR1 and CDR2 sequences are MGHDK and SYGVNS. CDR3 region: CASSDGQGFRYGYTF. CDR3 bases: TGTGCCAGCAGTGATGGACAGGGCTTTCGGTATGGCTACACCTTC.

The chain has TRBV7-3 and TRBJ2-3; 7 positions match TRBD2. The CDR3 is 16 residues long. Trimming cost V 5 bases and J 1 base; bases outside gene matches: 9. The V gene's germline CDR1 is SGHTA and CDR2 FQGTGA. CDR3 loop: CASSKGSSGRTDTQYF. The CDR3, as DNA: TGTGCCAGCAGCAAAGGGTCTAGCGGACGCACAGATACGCAGTATTTT.

The CDR3 protein is CASLRTGDLQETQYF. The CDR3 bases are TGTGCCAGTCTACGTACGGGGGACCTCCAAGAGACCCAGTACTTC. J is TRBJ2-5 and V is TRBV19, with D possibly TRBD2 on 6 matching bases. CDR3 size: 15 residues. Trimming stripped 8 bases from V and 1 base from J, with 17 bases between. Per the germline V gene, CDR1 is LNHDA and CDR2 is SQIVND (reference sequence).

The chain employs TRBV10-2 and TRBJ1-1, with D hard to call. CDR1 is WSHSY and CDR2 is SAAADI in the germline V gene. Trimming took off 8 bases at V and 4 bases at J, with 20 bases between the two ends. The CDR3 is 15 residues long. CDR3 loop: CASCRALGSVTEAFF. The DNA of the CDR3 is TGCGCCAGCTGTCGAGCCCTGGGGTCGGTCACTGAAGCTTTCTTT.

The chain employs TRBV28 and TRBJ1-2; D is ambiguous. Germline V gene data show CDR1 as MDHEN and CDR2 as SYDVKM. This CDR3 has 12 residues. The V end lost 3 bases, the J end lost 8 bases, and 10 bases lay between the germline ends. The CDR3 sequence: CASSFLLLGYTF. CDR3 coding DNA: TGTGCCAGCAGTTTTCTTCTCCTAGGCTACACCTTC.

This rearrangement joins TRBV30 to TRBJ2-5, with 14 bases fitting TRBD2. V was pared by 4 bases and J by 2 bases, with 9 bases of the junction left unmatched. CDR1 and CDR2 (germline): GTSNPN, SVGIG (reference sequence). The CDR3 contains 17 residues. For the CDR3, the DNA is TGTGCCTGGAACGCCGGGACTAGCGGGGGTAAACAAGAGACCCAGTACTTC. As protein: CAWNAGTSGGKQETQYF.